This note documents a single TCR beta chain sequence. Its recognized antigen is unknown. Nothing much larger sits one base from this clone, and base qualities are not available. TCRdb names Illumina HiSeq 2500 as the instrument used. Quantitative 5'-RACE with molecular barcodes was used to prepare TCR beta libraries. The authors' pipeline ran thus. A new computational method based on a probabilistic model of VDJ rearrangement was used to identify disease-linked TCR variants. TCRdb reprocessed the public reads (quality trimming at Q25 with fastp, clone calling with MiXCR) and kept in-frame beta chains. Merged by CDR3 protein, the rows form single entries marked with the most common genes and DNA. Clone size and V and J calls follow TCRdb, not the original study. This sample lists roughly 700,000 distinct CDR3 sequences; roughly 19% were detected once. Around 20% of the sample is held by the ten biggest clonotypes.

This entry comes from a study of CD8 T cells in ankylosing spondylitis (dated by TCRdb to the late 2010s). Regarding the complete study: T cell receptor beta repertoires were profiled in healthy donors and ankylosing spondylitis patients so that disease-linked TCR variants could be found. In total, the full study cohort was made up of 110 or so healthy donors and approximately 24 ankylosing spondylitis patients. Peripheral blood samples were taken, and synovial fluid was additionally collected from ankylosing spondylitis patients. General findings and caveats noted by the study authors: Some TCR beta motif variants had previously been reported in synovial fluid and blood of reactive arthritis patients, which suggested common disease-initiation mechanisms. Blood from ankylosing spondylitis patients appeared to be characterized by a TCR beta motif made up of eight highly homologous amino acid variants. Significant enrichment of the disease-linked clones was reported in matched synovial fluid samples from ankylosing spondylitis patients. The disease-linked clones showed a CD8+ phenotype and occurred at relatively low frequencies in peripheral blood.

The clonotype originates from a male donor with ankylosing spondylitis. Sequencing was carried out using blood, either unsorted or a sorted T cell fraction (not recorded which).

The CDR3 loop reads CASSQVPPPDEQFF. The base sequence is TGCGCCAGCAGCCAAGTTCCGCCCCCCGATGAGCAGTTCTTC. The chain is assembled from TRBV4-1 and TRBJ2-1; the D gene assignment is ambiguous. In the germline V gene, CDR1 corresponds to MGHRA and CDR2 to YSYEKL. From the cysteine up to the phenylalanine, the CDR3 has a length of 14 residues. Solely the CDR3 DNA is kept, with 42 bases framed from the first base. V was cut back by 1 base and J by 8 bases, leaving a gap of 12 bases between them.